Following are 19 T cell receptor beta chains from one sample sequenced in a study of blood T cell repertoires in COVID-19. Clones were read by immunoSEQ multiplex PCR, and TCRdb kept only the in-frame ones, dropping some. The sample gives about 160,000 clones, about 83% of which show up once; 8.1% is in the top ten. The specimen sequenced was peripheral blood. Receptors were obtained from a man aged 60 to 75 with acute or convalescent COVID-19.

This clone was detected once. At the DNA level, this CDR3 is encoded by other sequences in the same sample as well. J is TRBJ2-3 and V is TRBV10-3; D gene uncertain. Germline-derived CDR1 and CDR2 are ENHRY and SYGVKD. V lost 10 bases, J lost 3 bases, and 8 bases lay in between. This CDR3 has 11 residues. The CDR3 coding sequence is TGTGCCACGCTTAGTACAGATACGCAGTATTTT. This gives the protein CATLSTDTQYF.

J is TRBJ2-1 and V is TRBV14, with 7 bases aligning to TRBD2. The CDR3 is made up of 15 amino acids. V trimming: 4 bases; J trimming: 3 bases; junction bases outside the gene matches: 6. Germline CDR1 is SGHDN and CDR2 is FVKESK. In DNA form, the CDR3 reads TGTGCCAGCAGCCGCCTCGGGGGGAACTACAATGAGCAGTTCTTC. This sequence encodes CASSRLGGNYNEQFF.

The chain couples TRBV5-1 to TRBJ2-5, with 8 bases identical to TRBD1. The germline V gene has CDR1 SGHRS and CDR2 YFSETQ. The CDR3 spans 14 residues. V was pared by 3 bases and J by 5 bases, with 6 bases of the junction left unmatched. CDR3 residues: CASSSFRDRETQYF. In nucleotides, the CDR3 is TGCGCCAGCAGCTCCTTCCGGGACAGGGAGACCCAGTACTTC. The full variable domain, completed using reference TRBV5-1 and TRBJ2-5, is KAGVTQTPRYLIKTRGQQVTLSCSPISGHRSVSWYQQTPGQGLQFLFEYFSETQRNKGNFPGRFSGRQFSNSRSEMNVSTLELGDSALYLCASSSFRDRETQYFGPGTRLLVL.

J is TRBJ1-3 and V is TRBV5-1; possible D gene TRBD1, 6 bases. The CDR3 length is 16 residues. The ends were cut back, 0 bases at V and 7 bases at J, with 17 bases in the middle. Germline CDR1 reads SGHRS; CDR2 reads YFSETQ. The DNA of the CDR3 is TGCGCCAGCAGCTTGGTGGTGGGGGCGCAGGTGAACACCATATATTTT. This codes for CASSLVVGAQVNTIYF.

In DNA form, the CDR3 reads TGTGCCTGGAGCGGAGGGACAGTACAAGAGACCCAGTACTTC. This sequence encodes CAWSGGTVQETQYF. V usage is TRBV30 and J usage is TRBJ2-5; the D gene is possibly TRBD1 (7 bases). With 3 bases removed from V and 2 bases from J, the gap between germline ends came to 13 bases. Germline V gene lookup returns CDR1 GTSNPN and CDR2 SVGIG (reference sequence). The CDR3 contains 14 residues. The full variable domain, rest sourced from reference TRBV30 and TRBJ2-5, is SQTIHQWPATLVQPVGSPLSLECTVEGTSNPNLYWYRQAAGRGLQLLFYSVGIGQISSEVPQNLSASRPQDRQFILSSKKLLLSDSGFYLCAWSGGTVQETQYFGPGTRLLVL.

The gene calls are TRBV10-3 and TRBJ1-1; D unresolved. CDR1 and CDR2 (germline): ENHRY, SYGVKD. This CDR3 comprises 15 residues. Between the trimmed V and J ends, which lost 0 bases and 5 bases, there was a span of 13 bases. Written as DNA, the CDR3 is TGTGCCATCAGTGAGTCCCCCGGGAGCGCGACTGAAGCTTTCTTT. It encodes CAISESPGSATEAFF.

The chain uses TRBV5-1 and TRBJ2-7; a weak D match, TRBD1 (5 bases). Germline V gene data show CDR1 as SGHRS and CDR2 as YFSETQ. The CDR3 is 17 residues long. V lost 2 bases and J 4 bases, leaving 22 bases between the germline ends. The CDR3 reads CASSFWTGGQGSYEQYF. The DNA for the CDR3 is TGCGCCAGCAGCTTCTGGACCGGCGGACAAGGCTCATACGAGCAGTACTTC.

The rearrangement joins TRBV25-1 to TRBJ1-4, with D tentatively TRBD1 (5 bases). The CDR3 is 13 residues long. V lost 7 bases, J lost 4 bases, and 10 bases lay in between. CDR1 and CDR2 from the germline V gene are MGHDK and SYGVNS. CDR3 residues: CASTGFNNEKLFF. In DNA form, the CDR3 reads TGTGCCAGCACAGGGTTTAATAATGAAAAACTGTTTTTT.

V is TRBV3-1 (or the pseudogene TRBV3-2) and J is TRBJ2-1; 9 bases are shared with TRBD2. The CDR3 loop spans 15 amino acids. The V gene's germline CDR1 is LGHDT and CDR2 YNNKEL (reference sequence). Trimming at V came to 4 bases and at J to 8 bases, leaving 9 bases not matched to a gene. The CDR3 sequence: CASSPIAGVVYEQFF. CDR3 sequence (DNA): TGTGCCAGCAGCCCCATAGCGGGGGTCGTGTATGAGCAGTTCTTC.

CDR3 nucleotides: TGTGCTACGGAGGGCGGGGGCTATGGCTACACCTTC. Translated, it gives CATEGGGYGYTF. V is TRBV19 and J is TRBJ1-2; D might be TRBD1 (5 bases). CDR1 LNHDA and CDR2 SQIVND come from the germline V gene (reference sequence). The CDR3 length is 12 residues.

This clone has just a few counts. The gene calls are TRBV4-3 and TRBJ2-1; 9 nucleotides agree with TRBD1. Trimming at V came to 4 bases and at J to 7 bases, leaving 8 bases not matched to a gene. The CDR3 extends over 15 amino acids. Germline V gene sequence: CDR1 LGHNA, CDR2 YSLEER. CDR3 DNA sequence: TGCGCCAGCAGCCTAACCGGGACAGGGACGAATGAGCAGTTCTTC. It encodes CASSLTGTGTNEQFF.

The chain employs TRBV15 and TRBJ1-4, with a weak D call TRBD1 (6 bases). This CDR3 spans 14 amino acids. V shed 1 base and J shed 8 bases, with 11 bases lying between them. Germline loops: CDR1 LNHNV, CDR2 YYDKDF (reference sequence). The CDR3: CATSRARGDEKLFF. In DNA, the CDR3 is TGTGCCACCAGCAGAGCCAGGGGTGACGAAAAACTGTTTTTT.

In this sample, this clone turned up once. The chain combines TRBV7-8 with TRBJ1-3; D is ambiguous. From germline, CDR1 is SGHVS and CDR2 FQNEAQ. The CDR3 runs 15 residues. Trimming pared 0 bases from V and 0 bases from J, leaving 6 bases between. The CDR3 bases are TGTGCCAGCAGCTTAGCGCCGAGCTCTGGAAACACCATATATTTT. Its protein is CASSLAPSSGNTIYF.

The sample holds one count of this clone. The chain is built from TRBV21-1 and TRBJ2-7; the table's D call, TRBD1, has no DNA check behind it. TRBV21-1 is a pseudogene locus. This CDR3 has 13 residues. Here the CDR3 reads CASRMGQFYEQYF. The CDR3 bases are TGTGCCAGCAGGATGGGACAGTTCTACGAGCAGTACTTC.

The J gene is TRBJ2-5, the V gene TRBV3-1 (or the pseudogene TRBV3-2); TRBD2 matches at 13 bases. The length of the CDR3 is 16 residues. Germline CDR1 and CDR2: LGHDT and YNNKEL (reference sequence). V lost 4 bases and J lost 4; bases outside the gene matches: 6. For the CDR3, the DNA is TGTGCCAGCAGCCCCACTAGCGGGGGGGGACGAGAGACCCAGTACTTC. Protein sequence: CASSPTSGGGRETQYF.

The chain uses TRBV6-5 and TRBJ1-1; 8 nucleotides align to TRBD1. The CDR3 runs 14 residues. The V gene's germline CDR1 is MNHEY and CDR2 SVGAGI. V gave up 6 bases and J gave up 0 bases; unmatched junction bases: 3. This chain's CDR3 is CASRLQGVNTEAFF. CDR3 DNA sequence: TGTGCCAGCAGACTACAGGGGGTGAACACTGAAGCTTTCTTT.

In this sample, this clone turned up once. The junction shows a germline mismatch at one end, possibly a read error. The CDR3 DNA is TGTGCTTGGAAACATGGGGCGCGGACTGAAGCTTTCTTT. It encodes CAWKHGARTEAFF. The chain recombines TRBV30 with TRBJ1-1; D might be TRBD1 (5 bases). Germline CDR1 reads GTSNPN; CDR2 reads SVGIG (reference sequence). The CDR3 is made up of 13 amino acids.

The chain uses TRBV3-1 (or the pseudogene TRBV3-2) and TRBJ2-3; D is ambiguous. The length of the CDR3 is 12 residues. The V gene's germline CDR1 is LGHDT and CDR2 YNNKEL (reference sequence). V lost 1 base to trimming and J lost 8 bases, with 7 bases between them. The CDR3 DNA is TGTGCCAGCAGCCAAGCCCAGATTACGCAGTATTTT. Encoded protein: CASSQAQITQYF.

This clone came up many times. V usage is TRBV2 and J usage is TRBJ2-3; D unclear. Germline assignment: CDR1 SNHLY and CDR2 FYNNEI. The CDR3 loop spans 15 amino acids. V was clipped by 6 bases and J by 0 bases, with 13 bases between them. The CDR3 DNA follows: TGTGCCAGCAGAGATGACACGCTTAGCACAGATACGCAGTATTTT. It is translated as CASRDDTLSTDTQYF.